This T cell receptor beta chain came from a study of technical replicates of blood from a few donors (dated by TCRdb to about 2017). The method was the immunoSEQ multiplex PCR assay. TCRdb's version of the immuneACCESS table is confined to in-frame rearrangements and falls short of the full clone set. An unresolved V gene accounts for under half of the shortfall where checked; the remainder is of unknown origin. This sample lists roughly 80,000 clones; about 92% were detected once. The ten largest account for about 0.41% of the sample. Comments on this clone: Its antigen is still unknown. No qualities accompany the bases; no much larger clone lies one base away.

The germline V gene encodes CDR1 SGHRS and CDR2 YFSETQ. The trim is 4 bases for V and 3 bases for J, with a gap of 10 bases between the germline ends. The CDR3 spans 14 residues, from the cysteine through the phenylalanine. The only DNA kept is the CDR3, 42 bases in frame from the first base. This clonotype originated in a human donor in good health. The chain is made from TRBV5-1 and TRBJ2-2, with the D gene uncertain. The sequencing sample was made of T cells isolated from PBMCs. The CDR3 protein is CASSLLADTGELFF. In nucleotides, the sequence is TGCGCCAGCAGCCTGCTGGCGGACACCGGGGAGCTGTTTTTT.